The 10 T cell receptor beta chains given below trace back to one sample, sequenced in a study of blood T cell repertoires in COVID-19. Libraries were prepared by immunoSEQ multiplex PCR; TCRdb keeps only in-frame clonotypes and omits some of them. The data contain more than 90,000 clones, about 77% of them seen just once; the ten biggest clones take up approximately 10%. The sequenced material came from peripheral blood. The source is an elderly woman with acute or convalescent COVID-19.

V gene TRBV18 combines with J gene TRBJ1-4; 7 bases fit TRBD1. Trimming at V came to 3 bases and at J to 8 bases, leaving 6 bases not matched to a gene. This CDR3 contains 14 residues. The germline V gene encodes CDR1 KGHSH and CDR2 LQKENI. CDR3 amino acids: CASSPRTGGEKLFF. The CDR3 DNA reads TGTGCCAGCTCACCCAGGACAGGTGGGGAAAAACTGTTTTTT.

This clone showed up just a few times. The chain combines TRBV2 with TRBJ2-2; D may be TRBD2 (5 bases). The CDR3 spans 15 residues. V dropped 6 bases and J dropped 4 bases, with 15 bases sitting between them. Germline V gives CDR1 SNHLY, CDR2 FYNNEI. CDR3: CASSGPGLSTGELFF. Written as DNA, the CDR3 is TGTGCCAGCAGCGGCCCGGGGTTGAGCACCGGGGAGCTGTTTTTT.

This clone was seen a handful of times. The chain links TRBV3-1 (or the pseudogene TRBV3-2) to TRBJ1-1, with D hard to call. Germline V gene lookup returns CDR1 LGHDT and CDR2 YNNKEL (reference sequence). The CDR3 covers 13 residues. Trimming took off 4 bases at V and 4 bases at J, with 10 bases between the two ends. CDR3 sequence reads: CASSPHRGTEAFF. The CDR3 nucleotides are TGTGCCAGCAGCCCCCACCGGGGCACTGAAGCTTTCTTT.

The rearrangement uses TRBV7-2 and TRBJ2-3; D gene uncertain. CDR3 length: 15 residues. Germline CDR1 reads SGHTA; CDR2 reads FQGNSA. Trimming stripped 0 bases from V and 3 bases from J, with 10 bases between. Here the CDR3 DNA reads TGTGCCAGCAGCTTAGCCCCTCCAGGAACAGATACGCAGTATTTT. This codes for CASSLAPPGTDTQYF.

V gene TRBV6-2 or TRBV6-3 combines with J gene TRBJ1-1; D is ambiguous. CDR1 MNHEY and CDR2 SVGEGT come from the germline V gene. The V and J ends lost 2 bases and 7 bases respectively, with 11 bases between them. The CDR3 loop spans 13 amino acids. In DNA, the CDR3 is TGTGCCAGCAGTTACGGGCGCCTCCTTGAAGCTTTCTTT. Amino acid sequence: CASSYGRLLEAFF.

The J gene is TRBJ2-7, the V gene TRBV4-2; TRBD1 agrees at 9 bases. The CDR3 is made up of 19 amino acids. Germline V CDR1 and CDR2: LGHNA, YNFKEQ. J was trimmed by 2 bases and V by 0 bases; bases with no gene match: 14. The CDR3 DNA sequence: TGTGCCAGCAGCCAAGACTTCCCCTCCGCTCGGGACAGGGCCTACGAGCAGTACTTC. Protein product: CASSQDFPSARDRAYEQYF.

The count of this clone is one. This chain connects TRBV3-1 (or the pseudogene TRBV3-2) to TRBJ2-3; no firm D call. Germline V gene data show CDR1 as LGHDT and CDR2 as YNNKEL (reference sequence). The CDR3 is 13 amino acids. V was cut by 2 bases and J by 4 bases, with 7 bases left in between. This CDR3 is CASSQRGPDTQYF. The CDR3 DNA is TGTGCCAGCAGCCAAAGAGGCCCAGATACGCAGTATTTT.

This chain joins TRBV5-1 and TRBJ1-5, with 7 bases fitting TRBD1. The V gene end was trimmed by 2 bases and the J gene end by 3 bases; junction bases not matched to a gene: 2. CDR3 length: 14 residues. CDR1 and CDR2 from the germline V gene are SGHRS and YFSETQ. CDR3 DNA: TGCGCCAGCAGCTTTACAGGGGACAATCAGCCCCAGCATTTT. It yields the protein CASSFTGDNQPQHF.

The chain combines TRBV27 with TRBJ1-1; 7 bases are shared with TRBD1. CDR3 length: 14 residues. CDR1 is MNHEY and CDR2 is SMNVEV in the germline V gene (reference sequence). V lost 7 bases, J lost 4 bases, and 9 bases stayed unmatched. CDR3 coding DNA: TGTGCCAGCAAAGGGGGCGCAACGGGCACTGAAGCTTTCTTT. It translates to CASKGGATGTEAFF.

The chain carries TRBV29-1 and TRBJ1-2; D gene unclear. Germline V gene lookup returns CDR1 SQVTM and CDR2 ANQGSEA. The length of the CDR3 is 12 residues. In DNA, the CDR3 is TGCAGTCTTGAAGACACGGACTATGGCTACACCTTC. It codes for CSLEDTDYGYTF.